Below are 32 T cell receptor beta chains sequenced from a single sample in a study of T cell responses to AZD1222 COVID-19 vaccine. The table came from immunoSEQ multiplex PCR; TCRdb's copy has only in-frame clones and leaves some out. The table lists about 270,000 clones, around 92% of them singletons, with roughly 0.51% in the top ten. The source was peripheral blood, collected 28 days after the second AZD1222 dose. Source of these receptors: an adult who received the AZD1222 COVID-19 vaccine.

The chain couples TRBV9 to TRBJ2-2, with 7 bases identical to TRBD1. Germline V gene sequence: CDR1 SGDLS, CDR2 YYNGEE. This CDR3 spans 17 amino acids. The V gene end was trimmed by 0 bases and the J gene end by 4 bases; junction bases not matched to a gene: 9. The CDR3 nucleotides are TGTGCCAGCAGCGTAGCTCCCCGGGACAGTGTCACCGGGGAGCTGTTTTTT. It translates to CASSVAPRDSVTGELFF.

The gene calls are TRBV3-1 (or the pseudogene TRBV3-2) and TRBJ1-2, with D perhaps TRBD1 (5 bases). The V end lost 0 bases, the J end lost 5 bases, and 10 bases lay between the germline ends. The CDR3 length is 14 residues. Germline lookup yields CDR1 LGHDT and CDR2 YNNKEL (reference sequence). The CDR3 reads CASSQEGVKYGYTF. Here the CDR3 DNA reads TGTGCCAGCAGCCAAGAGGGGGTAAAGTATGGCTACACCTTC.

This clone has a single count. V gene TRBV11-2 combines with J gene TRBJ2-7, with D perhaps TRBD1 or TRBD2 (5 bases each). V lost 4 bases, J lost 4 bases, and 14 bases lay in between. CDR1 SGHAT and CDR2 FQNNGV come from the germline V gene. The CDR3 is 14 residues long. CDR3: CASSWGGPKYEQYF. CDR3 sequence (DNA): TGTGCCAGCAGCTGGGGCGGGCCTAAGTACGAGCAGTACTTC. Looking up the rest from reference TRBV11-2 and TRBJ2-7 gives the full variable domain: EAGVAQSPRYKIIEKRQSVAFWCNPISGHATLYWYQQILGQGPKLLIQFQNNGVVDDSQLPKDRFSAERLKGVDSTLKIQPAKLEDSAVYLCASSWGGPKYEQYFGPGTRLTVT.

The genes are TRBV7-8 and TRBJ2-2; D call uncertain. V shed 3 bases and J shed 0 bases, with 8 bases lying between them. CDR1 and CDR2 (germline): SGHVS, FQNEAQ. This CDR3 region has 15 residues. This CDR3 is CASSFRGANTGELFF. The CDR3 DNA is TGTGCCAGCAGCTTTCGCGGAGCGAACACCGGGGAGCTGTTTTTT.

The J gene is TRBJ2-7, the V gene TRBV10-3; TRBD2 agrees at 10 bases. Losses at the gene ends were 0 bases for V and 6 bases for J; bases not matched to a gene: 5. The CDR3 covers 15 residues. Germline V gene lookup returns CDR1 ENHRY and CDR2 SYGVKD. In DNA, the CDR3 is TGTGCCATCAGTGAGTCGGCTAGCGGGGGTGGCGAGCAGTACTTC. Translating it yields CAISESASGGGEQYF.

The genes are TRBV7-6 and TRBJ2-1, with 8 bases identical to TRBD1. The CDR3 has 16 residues. Germline trimming cut 6 bases from V and 0 bases from J; bases unmatched to any gene: 7. Per germline, CDR1 SGHVS and CDR2 FNYEAQ. The CDR3 region is CASSPQGGSSYNEQFF. CDR3 sequence (DNA): TGTGCCAGCAGTCCACAGGGGGGCAGCTCCTACAATGAGCAGTTCTTC.

This clone has more than one count but fewer than ten. CDR3 region: CASSQRLHSNQPQHF. The CDR3 DNA reads TGCGCCAGCAGCCAACGTCTGCATAGCAATCAGCCCCAGCATTTT. The chain uses TRBV4-1 and TRBJ1-5; D remains unclear. CDR1 MGHRA and CDR2 YSYEKL come from the germline V gene. This CDR3 comprises 15 residues. V was trimmed by 2 bases and J by 0 bases, leaving 8 bases between them.

The chain couples TRBV28 to TRBJ1-1; D is uncertain. V lost 7 bases and J 3 bases, leaving 9 bases between the germline ends. Germline CDR1 is MDHEN and CDR2 is SYDVKM. The CDR3 spans 12 residues. The CDR3, as DNA: TGTGCCAGCAAGCAGAGTTACACTGAAGCTTTCTTT. As protein: CASKQSYTEAFF.

This chain uses TRBV5-1 with TRBJ1-2; 7 nucleotides line up with TRBD1. This CDR3 comprises 15 residues. Trimming removed 0 bases from V and 6 bases from J; junction bases left unmatched: 8. Per the germline V gene, CDR1 is SGHRS and CDR2 is YFSETQ. CDR3 coding DNA: TGCGCCAGCAGCTTGGAATCGGCAGGGGGAGATGGCTACACCTTC. This translates into CASSLESAGGDGYTF.

This sequence joins TRBV15 and TRBJ1-5; D is undetermined. Trimming took off 2 bases at V and 4 bases at J, with 9 bases between the two ends. CDR3 size: 14 residues. Germline loops: CDR1 LNHNV, CDR2 YYDKDF (reference sequence). The CDR3 DNA is TGTGCCACCAGCAGATTAGGAGGAAATCAGCCCCAGCATTTT. Amino acid sequence: CATSRLGGNQPQHF.

The rearrangement uses TRBV19 and TRBJ2-7, with 11 bases matching TRBD2. V lost 3 bases to trimming and J lost 8 bases; unmatched junction nucleotides: 6. Germline values: CDR1 LNHDA, CDR2 SQIVND (reference sequence). The CDR3 extends over 14 amino acids. CDR3 in DNA: TGTGCCAGTAGTATTGGGGGACTAGCGGTGAAGCAGTACTTC. Its protein product is CASSIGGLAVKQYF.

The genes are TRBV30 and TRBJ2-5; weak D call: TRBD2 (6 bases). The V gene's germline CDR1 is GTSNPN and CDR2 SVGIG (reference sequence). V was pared by 2 bases and J by 5 bases, with 9 bases between. CDR3 size: 12 residues. CDR3 region: CAWSTLAETQYF. The CDR3 DNA reads TGTGCCTGGAGTACCCTAGCGGAGACCCAGTACTTC.

The chain is built from TRBV18 and TRBJ1-2; D unresolved. Germline assignment: CDR1 KGHSH and CDR2 LQKENI. The CDR3 has 14 residues. V was shortened by 6 bases and J by 4 bases, with 15 bases between the two germline ends. The CDR3 protein is CASSPNSDSYGYTF. The DNA of the CDR3 is TGTGCCAGCTCCCCTAATAGCGACTCCTATGGCTACACCTTC. Based on the CDR3 plus reference TRBV18 and TRBJ1-2, the full variable domain is NAGVMQNPRHLVRRRGQEARLRCSPMKGHSHVYWYRQLPEEGLKFMVYLQKENIIDESGMPKERFSAEFPKEGPSILRIQQVVRGDSAAYFCASSPNSDSYGYTFGSGTRLTVV.

The chain links TRBV4-2 to TRBJ2-7; D ambiguous. The ends were cut back, 4 bases at V and 0 bases at J, with 10 bases in the middle. This CDR3 has 14 residues. The germline gives CDR1 LGHNA, CDR2 YNFKEQ. The CDR3 nucleotides are TGTGCCAGCAGCCCCACAGCCAGCTCCTACGAGCAGTACTTC. Its protein product is CASSPTASSYEQYF.

V and J are TRBV28 and TRBJ1-2, with D unresolved. Trimming pared 7 bases from V and 4 bases from J, leaving 13 bases between. This CDR3 region has 13 residues. Germline values: CDR1 MDHEN, CDR2 SYDVKM. The CDR3 DNA reads as TGTGCCAGCACCACGGTGGGTATCTATGGCTACACCTTC. This gives the protein CASTTVGIYGYTF.

The CDR3 sequence is CASSGFLGGDGYTF. CDR3 in DNA: TGTGCCAGCTCAGGCTTTCTCGGAGGGGATGGCTACACCTTC. The V and J genes are TRBV18 and TRBJ1-2; D is possibly TRBD1 (5 bases). This CDR3 comprises 14 residues. Trimming removed 5 bases from V and 6 bases from J, with 16 bases in between. Germline V gives CDR1 KGHSH, CDR2 LQKENI.

The chain is built from TRBV5-1 and TRBJ2-1; maybe TRBD1 (7 bases). The germline V gene encodes CDR1 SGHRS and CDR2 YFSETQ. The CDR3 totals 14 residues. V lost 5 bases and J lost 7, with 16 bases in between. Written as DNA, the CDR3 is TGCGCCAGCAGAGCAGGGGGGCAACAGAATGAGCAGTTCTTC. Amino acid sequence: CASRAGGQQNEQFF.

The chain has TRBV12-3 or TRBV12-4 and TRBJ2-5; D not resolved. V was pared by 5 bases and J by 6 bases, with 10 bases between. This CDR3 has 12 residues. The CDR3 sequence is CASSPKGQTQYF. The CDR3 DNA sequence: TGTGCCAGCAGTCCAAAGGGCCAGACCCAGTACTTC.

The chain is built from TRBV4-1 and TRBJ2-1; D is possibly TRBD1 (5 bases). The germline V gene encodes CDR1 MGHRA and CDR2 YSYEKL. Trimming cost V 0 bases and J 6 bases, with 12 bases left between them. The CDR3 is 15 amino acids. CDR3 coding DNA: TGCGCCAGCAGCCAAGAATTTTTCCAGGGCAATGAGCAGTTCTTC. Protein product: CASSQEFFQGNEQFF.

The V and J genes are TRBV5-1 and TRBJ2-2, with 9 nucleotides matching TRBD1. Germline V gives CDR1 SGHRS, CDR2 YFSETQ. V dropped 3 bases and J dropped 5; count of bases not matched to a gene: 11. The CDR3 runs to 17 residues. DNA of the CDR3: TGCGCCAGCAGCTCATTCCCAGGGACAGGGCCAACCGGGGAGCTGTTTTTT. This gives the protein CASSSFPGTGPTGELFF.

This clone appeared once. This chain joins TRBV9 and TRBJ2-3; TRBD2 aligns across 9 bases. Germline assignment: CDR1 SGDLS and CDR2 YYNGEE. V shed 4 bases and J 7 bases; nucleotides not matched to a gene: 13. CDR3 length: 16 amino acids. CDR3 nucleotide sequence: TGTGCCAGCAGCTCGGTGGGTAGCGGGGGAAGGAATACGCAGTATTTT. Translation gives CASSSVGSGGRNTQYF.

The chain couples TRBV6-5 to TRBJ1-1; TRBD1 might be the D (5 bases). CDR1 MNHEY and CDR2 SVGAGI come from the germline V gene. The CDR3 consists of 14 residues. V lost 6 bases and J 4 bases, leaving 15 bases between the germline ends. As DNA, the CDR3 is TGTGCCAGCAGCAAGGTTCCAAGGGGCACTGAAGCTTTCTTT. The encoded protein is CASSKVPRGTEAFF.

This clone appeared once. The V and J genes are TRBV2 and TRBJ1-2; D is ambiguous. Trimming shortened V by 5 bases and J by 6 bases, and 13 bases separated the two germline ends. Germline assignment: CDR1 SNHLY and CDR2 FYNNEI. The CDR3 spans 13 residues. CDR3 in amino acids: CASSYRGRDGYTF. CDR3 DNA sequence: TGTGCCAGCAGTTACCGAGGGAGGGATGGCTACACCTTC. The whole variable domain, filled in from reference TRBV2 and TRBJ1-2, reads EPEVTQTPSHQVTQMGQEVILRCVPISNHLYFYWYRQILGQKVEFLVSFYNNEISEKSEIFDDQFSVERPDGSNFTLKIRSTKLEDSAMYFCASSYRGRDGYTFGSGTRLTVV.

The J gene is TRBJ1-5, the V gene TRBV5-1, with D possibly matching TRBD1 (5 bases). Trimming cost V 1 base and J 4 bases, with 12 bases left between them. From germline, CDR1 is SGHRS and CDR2 YFSETQ. CDR3 length: 15 amino acids. This chain's CDR3 is CASSLWGGENQPQHF. CDR3 nucleotides: TGCGCCAGCAGCTTGTGGGGGGGAGAAAATCAGCCCCAGCATTTT.

V usage is TRBV19 and J usage is TRBJ1-3; D gene ambiguous. V was clipped by 4 bases and J by 0 bases, with 7 bases between them. The CDR3 length is 14 residues. In germline, CDR1 is LNHDA, CDR2 SQIVND (reference sequence). The CDR3 protein is CASSTGYSGNTIYF. The CDR3 nucleotides read TGTGCCAGTAGTACTGGGTACTCTGGAAACACCATATATTTT. The variable domain in full, completed from reference TRBV19 and TRBJ1-3, reads DGGITQSPKYLFRKEGQNVTLSCEQNLNHDAMYWYRQDPGQGLRLIYYSQIVNDFQKGDIAEGYSVSREKKESFPLTVTSAQKNPTAFYLCASSTGYSGNTIYFGEGSWLTVV.

This clone showed up just once. In nucleotides, the CDR3 is TGTGCCAGCAGCTTAGCAGGGGGCCCTCAGCCCCAGCATTTT. Translation: CASSLAGGPQPQHF. The chain couples TRBV7-9 to TRBJ1-5; TRBD1 matches 7 bases. The CDR3 extends over 14 amino acids. Germline trimming cut 0 bases from V and 6 bases from J; bases unmatched to any gene: 2. Germline-derived CDR1 and CDR2 are SEHNR and FQNEAQ (reference sequence).

This chain joins TRBV7-2 and TRBJ1-4; 10 nucleotides align to TRBD1. The germline gives CDR1 SGHTA, CDR2 FQGNSA. The CDR3 sequence is 15 residues long. Unmatched junction bases numbered 5, after V lost 4 bases and J lost 6 bases. CDR3: CASSSRTGGDEKLFF. The CDR3 bases are TGTGCCAGCAGCTCCAGGACAGGGGGGGATGAAAAACTGTTTTTT.

The chain couples TRBV11-1 to TRBJ2-5; D gene unclear. CDR3 length: 13 amino acids. The germline CDR1 and CDR2 sequences are SGHAT and FQDESV (reference sequence). Trimming shortened V by 2 bases and J by 7 bases, and 11 bases separated the two germline ends. CDR3 sequence reads: CASSLRLSGTQYF. The CDR3 DNA reads TGTGCCAGCAGCTTACGCCTGTCGGGGACCCAGTACTTC.

The chain is built from TRBV6-5 and TRBJ2-5, with D maybe TRBD2 (6 bases). V was clipped by 2 bases and J by 10 bases, with 17 bases between them. This CDR3 comprises 14 residues. Germline CDR1 and CDR2: MNHEY and SVGAGI. Written as DNA, the CDR3 is TGTGCCAGCAGTTACGGTGGGAGGCCCGAGGGCCAGTACTTC. Its translation: CASSYGGRPEGQYF.

The chain recombines TRBV6-2 or TRBV6-3 with TRBJ1-5; a weak D match, TRBD1 (5 bases). V was clipped by 6 bases and J by 7 bases, with 19 bases between them. The germline gives CDR1 MNHEY, CDR2 SVGEGT. The CDR3 is 15 amino acids. The DNA for the CDR3 is TGTGCCAGCAGCCCCAGGGACTCCAAGCGGCAGCCCCAGCATTTT. Protein sequence: CASSPRDSKRQPQHF.

This chain links TRBV7-3 with TRBJ2-7, with 9 bases identical to TRBD2. J lost 6 bases, V lost 4 bases, and 4 bases had no gene match. This CDR3 has 13 amino acids. In germline, CDR1 is SGHTA, CDR2 FQGTGA. In DNA, the CDR3 is TGTGCCAGCAGCTGGACTAGCGCGAGCGAGCAGTACTTC. Translation gives CASSWTSASEQYF.

This chain connects TRBV7-9 to TRBJ1-6; no clear D. The CDR3 length is 15 residues. Trimming left V 5 bases short and J 9 bases short, with 17 bases between. CDR1 SEHNR and CDR2 FQNEAQ come from the germline V gene (reference sequence). CDR3: CASSPSGGGSSPLHF. The CDR3 DNA is TGTGCCAGCAGCCCTAGCGGCGGTGGTAGTTCACCCCTCCACTTT.